A single sample gave rise to the 13 T cell receptor beta chains below, sequenced in a study of control samples from healthy donors and cancer patients. The assay was immunoSEQ multiplex PCR, and TCRdb's table has in-frame clones only and misses some. This sample carries about 50,000 clones, roughly 86% of them seen once, and the ten largest clones take 35% to 50%. Sequenced material: PBMCs. The receptors were gathered from a man aged 50 or older with head and neck cancer.

The chain employs TRBV19 and TRBJ2-7; 9 bases align to TRBD1. Germline-derived CDR1 and CDR2 are LNHDA and SQIVND (reference sequence). This CDR3 region has 14 residues. V shed 6 bases, J shed 2 bases, and the junction held 5 bases outside the gene matches. The CDR3 is CASSWDRVPYEQYF. The CDR3 region has the DNA TGTGCCAGTAGCTGGGACAGGGTTCCCTACGAGCAGTACTTC.

The chain couples TRBV5-1 to TRBJ2-7, with 14 bases matching TRBD2. V shed 5 bases, J shed 1 base, and the junction held 8 bases outside the gene matches. CDR1 SGHRS and CDR2 YFSETQ come from the germline V gene. This CDR3 has 17 amino acids. The CDR3 is CASSPGLAGAVSYEQYF. The CDR3 DNA reads TGCGCCAGCAGTCCGGGACTAGCGGGGGCCGTTTCCTACGAGCAGTACTTC.

This sequence joins TRBV6-1 and TRBJ1-5; D gene uncertain. The CDR3 contains 11 residues. Germline lookup yields CDR1 MNHNS and CDR2 SASEGT. V lost 3 bases and J lost 5, with 2 bases in between. Here the CDR3 reads CASSDHQPQHF. CDR3 bases: TGTGCCAGCAGTGATCATCAGCCCCAGCATTTT.

This sequence joins TRBV6-5 and TRBJ1-2; no clear D. CDR3 length: 11 amino acids. Germline values: CDR1 MNHEY, CDR2 SVGAGI. V shed 6 bases and J shed 4 bases, with 6 bases lying between them. CDR3 amino acids: CASSFSYGYTF. DNA of the CDR3: TGTGCCAGCAGCTTCAGCTATGGCTACACCTTC.

This rearrangement joins TRBV6-1 to TRBJ2-4; 7 nucleotides line up with TRBD2. The CDR3 length is 18 residues. Germline loops: CDR1 MNHNS, CDR2 SASEGT. Trimming removed 0 bases from V and 1 base from J; junction bases left unmatched: 9. The CDR3 DNA reads TGTGCCAGCAGTGAAGCGCTGGGAGGGAGAGGGGCCAAAAACATTCAGTACTTC. This translates into CASSEALGGRGAKNIQYF.

The CDR3 DNA is TGTGCCAGCAGCTTCCCGGGCTATGGCTACACCTTC. This codes for CASSFPGYGYTF. The chain joins TRBV6-6 to TRBJ1-2; D is unresolved. The length of the CDR3 is 12 residues. V was clipped by 6 bases and J by 4 bases, with 9 bases between them. The V gene's germline CDR1 is MNHNY and CDR2 SVGAGI (reference sequence).

A word on this clone: Other nucleotide sequences from this sample produce the same CDR3. This chain joins TRBV12-3 or TRBV12-4 and TRBJ1-5; the D is unclear. Trimming took off 3 bases at V and 2 bases at J, with 5 bases between the two ends. This CDR3 has 13 residues. The CDR3 protein is CASSFGGNQPQHF. CDR3 DNA: TGTGCCAGCAGTTTTGGGGGCAATCAGCCCCAGCATTTT.

This chain uses TRBV3-1 (or the pseudogene TRBV3-2) with TRBJ2-3; 12 bases are shared with TRBD2. The length of the CDR3 is 18 residues. The V segment lost 5 bases and the J segment 7 bases; nucleotides outside the gene matches: 16. Looked up from germline, CDR1 is LGHDT and CDR2 is YNNKEL (reference sequence). The CDR3 region has the DNA TGTGCCAGCAGCTCAAGACTAGCGGGAGCCGCGGGGGGCAATACGCAGTATTTT. Translation gives CASSSRLAGAAGGNTQYF.

V usage is TRBV30 and J usage is TRBJ2-2; D may match TRBD1 or TRBD2 (5 bases each). Trimming removed 0 bases at V and 9 bases at J, with 17 bases between. Germline V CDR1 and CDR2: GTSNPN, SVGIG (reference sequence). The CDR3 loop spans 15 amino acids. CDR3 in amino acids: CAWSVLWGRERELFF. CDR3 DNA sequence: TGTGCCTGGAGTGTACTTTGGGGCAGGGAGAGGGAGCTGTTTTTT.

The chain links TRBV7-3 to TRBJ1-4; D unclear. Trimming took 0 bases from V and 5 from J, leaving 4 bases between them. Looked up from germline, CDR1 is SGHTA and CDR2 is FQGTGA. The CDR3 has 13 residues. The CDR3 reads CASSLTRNEKLFF. For the CDR3, the DNA is TGTGCCAGCAGCTTAACCAGGAATGAAAAACTGTTTTTT.

This rearrangement joins TRBV28 to TRBJ2-1; no clear D gene. V lost 6 bases, J lost 9 bases, and 21 bases lay in between. This CDR3 is 15 amino acids long. The germline V gene has CDR1 MDHEN and CDR2 SYDVKM. The CDR3 protein is CASSPPAGLVTEQFF. The CDR3 coding sequence is TGTGCCAGCAGCCCCCCAGCCGGGTTAGTGACTGAGCAGTTCTTC. Filled out from reference TRBV28 and TRBJ2-1, the complete variable domain reads DVKVTQSSRYLVKRTGEKVFLECVQDMDHENMFWYRQDPGLGLRLIYFSYDVKMKEKGDIPEGYSVSREKKERFSLILESASTNQTSMYLCASSPPAGLVTEQFFGPGTRLTVL.

This chain links TRBV5-1 with TRBJ2-3, with 11 bases aligning to TRBD2. Germline loops: CDR1 SGHRS, CDR2 YFSETQ. The V gene end was trimmed by 4 bases and the J gene end by 4 bases; junction bases not matched to a gene: 14. This CDR3 is 18 amino acids long. The DNA of the CDR3 is TGCGCCAGCAGCCGGAGACTAGCGGGGCTACCTGGCGCAGATACGCAGTATTTT. Translation gives CASSRRLAGLPGADTQYF.

V and J are TRBV15 and TRBJ1-4; D is unresolved. Germline lookup yields CDR1 LNHNV and CDR2 YYDKDF (reference sequence). The ends were cut back, 0 bases at V and 2 bases at J, with 10 bases in the middle. The CDR3 spans 16 residues. The CDR3 sequence: CATSRDQPLTNEKLFF. CDR3 nucleotide sequence: TGTGCCACCAGCAGAGATCAACCGCTGACTAATGAAAAACTGTTTTTT.